Here is one TCR beta chain with its context. The use of a sample-barcoded 5' primer and a J-beta primer mix characterized a second PCR of about 7 to 12 cycles. TCRdb re-derived calls from the 5' RACE reads in MiXCR, one entry per CDR3 protein. The profile covers some 1.4 million distinct CDR3 sequences, with 42% appearing a single time and roughly 8.2% taken by the ten largest. The sample comes from a study of blood T cells in healthy people across ages. Germline values: CDR1 MNHNS, CDR2 SASEGT. The CDR3 runs to 14 residues. Trimming left V 3 bases short and J 4 bases short, with 12 bases between. The chain employs TRBV6-1 and TRBJ1-1; no definite D call. The sequenced sample was blood. The sequence came from a woman under 30 in good health. In nucleotides, the CDR3 is TGTGCCAGCAGTGAGCCTGGGAGTAGCACTGAAGCTTTCTTT. The encoded protein is CASSEPGSSTEAFF.